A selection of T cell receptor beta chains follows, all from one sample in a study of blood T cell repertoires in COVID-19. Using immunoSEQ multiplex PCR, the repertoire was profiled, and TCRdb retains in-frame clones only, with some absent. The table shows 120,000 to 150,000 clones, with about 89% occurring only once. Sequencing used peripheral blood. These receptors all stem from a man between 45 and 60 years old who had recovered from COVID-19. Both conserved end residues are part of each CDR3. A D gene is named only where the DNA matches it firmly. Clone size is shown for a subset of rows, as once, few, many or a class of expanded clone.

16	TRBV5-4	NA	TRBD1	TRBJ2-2	TGTGCCAGCAGCTTACCCCAGACAGGGATCCCCGGGGAGCTGTTTTTT	CASSLPQTGIPGELFF
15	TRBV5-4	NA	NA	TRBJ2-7	TGTGCCAGCAGCGCCCCGGGACATTTAGGATACGAGCAGTACTTC	CASSAPGHLGYEQYF
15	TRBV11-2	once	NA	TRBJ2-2	TGTGCCAGCAGCTTAAGCAGGGGTGAAGCCGGGGAGCTGTTTTTT	CASSLSRGEAGELFF
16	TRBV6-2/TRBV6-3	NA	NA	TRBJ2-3	TGTGCCAGCAGTCACAGGGGGGGGCCTAGCACAGATACGCAGTATTTT	CASSHRGGPSTDTQYF
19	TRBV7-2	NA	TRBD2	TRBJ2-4	TGTGCCAGCAGCTTGGGACTAGCGGGGGGGTTAAGAGCCAAAAACATTCAGTACTTC	CASSLGLAGGLRAKNIQYF
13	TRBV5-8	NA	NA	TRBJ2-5	TGTGCCAGCAGCTCTACCCGTACGGGGACCCAGTACTTC	CASSSTRTGTQYF
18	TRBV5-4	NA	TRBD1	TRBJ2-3	TGTGCCAGCAGCGTGGACCCGAGGACAGGGTTACCCACAGATACGCAGTATTTT	CASSVDPRTGLPTDTQYF
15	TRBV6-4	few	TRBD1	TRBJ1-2	TGTGCCAGCAGTGACTCTGGGACAGGGGGCCGGGGCTACACCTTC	CASSDSGTGGRGYTF
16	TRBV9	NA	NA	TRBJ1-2	TGTGCCAGCAGCGCCTTGCCGGACGGGAGAGAATATGGCTACACCTTC	CASSALPDGREYGYTF
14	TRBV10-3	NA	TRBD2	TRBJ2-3	TGTGCCATCACTGGCCTAGCGGGGTCAGATACGCAGTATTTT	CAITGLAGSDTQYF
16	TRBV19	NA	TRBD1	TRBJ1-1	TGTGCCAGTAGGCCCAGACAGGGGGCTTCGGGGACTGAAGCTTTCTTT	CASRPRQGASGTEAFF
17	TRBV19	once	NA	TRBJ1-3	TGTGCCAGTAGGTCTGCGCGGGTTATGAGCTCTGGAAACACCATATATTTT	CASRSARVMSSGNTIYF
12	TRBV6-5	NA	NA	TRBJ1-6	TGTGCCAGCAGTTACTCTGGCAGGGCCCTCCACTTT	CASSYSGRALHF
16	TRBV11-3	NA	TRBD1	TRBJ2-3	TGTGCCAGCAGCCCCACCCGACAGGGTACAACAGATACGCAGTATTTT	CASSPTRQGTTDTQYF
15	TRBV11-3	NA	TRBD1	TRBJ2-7	TGTGCCAGCAGGTACGGACAGGGGGCCTCCTACGAGCAGTACTTC	CASRYGQGASYEQYF
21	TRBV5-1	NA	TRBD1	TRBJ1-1	TGCGCCAGCAGCTTCGAACGACCACTGGACAGGGGGCGGGGGATGAACACTGAAGCTTTCTTT	CASSFERPLDRGRGMNTEAFF
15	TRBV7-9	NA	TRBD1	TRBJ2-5	TGTGCCAGCAGCCTGAACAGGGGTTCCTGGGAGACCCAGTACTTC	CASSLNRGSWETQYF
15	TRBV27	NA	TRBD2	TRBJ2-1	TGTGCCAGCAGTCCTCCGGGACTAGCCTTTGATGAGCAGTTCTTC	CASSPPGLAFDEQFF
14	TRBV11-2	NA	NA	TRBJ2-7	TGTGCCAGCAGCTTTCCAGATATTTACTACGAGCAGTACTTC	CASSFPDIYYEQYF
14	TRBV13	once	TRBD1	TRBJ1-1	TGTGCCAGCAGCTCCGGACAGGCGAACACTGAAGCTTTCTTT	CASSSGQANTEAFF
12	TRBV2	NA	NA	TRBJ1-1	TGTGCCAGCAGTCCGGGTCCATATGAAGCTTTCTTT	CASSPGPYEAFF
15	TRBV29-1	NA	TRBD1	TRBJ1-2	TGCAGCGTCGGCGGGGGACAGGGGACCCCGTATGGCTACACCTTC	CSVGGGQGTPYGYTF
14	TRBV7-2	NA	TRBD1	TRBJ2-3	TGTGCCAGCAGCTTCTACAGGGGGACAGATACGCAGTATTTT	CASSFYRGTDTQYF
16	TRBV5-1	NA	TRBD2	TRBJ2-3	TGCGCCAGCAGCTTGTCGGGTAGCGGGGACGCAGATACGCAGTATTTT	CASSLSGSGDADTQYF
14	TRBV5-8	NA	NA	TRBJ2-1	TGTGCCAGCAGCTTGGCGGGGATTTTCTATGAGCAGTTCTTC	CASSLAGIFYEQFF
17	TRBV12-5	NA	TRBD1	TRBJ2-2	TGTGCTAGTGGTTTTTCCCCACAGGGGTGGGACACCGGGGAGCTGTTTTTT	CASGFSPQGWDTGELFF
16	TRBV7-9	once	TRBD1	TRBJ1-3	TGTGCCAGCAGCCCTACAGGGACAGGGGGGACAAACACCATATATTTT	CASSPTGTGGTNTIYF
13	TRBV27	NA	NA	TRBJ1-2	TGTGCCAGCATGCCAGGGTCTGGCTATGGCTACACCTTC	CASMPGSGYGYTF
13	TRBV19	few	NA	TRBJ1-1	TGTGCCAGTCGGGACCTTCGCGGGGCTGAAGCTTTCTTT	CASRDLRGAEAFF
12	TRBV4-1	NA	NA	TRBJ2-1	TGCGCCAGCAGCCAAAGAGGGATTGAGCAGTTCTTC	CASSQRGIEQFF
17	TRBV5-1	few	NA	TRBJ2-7	TGCGCCAGCAGCCCGGACAGATTTCTCCTAAGCTCCTACGAGCAGTACTTC	CASSPDRFLLSSYEQYF
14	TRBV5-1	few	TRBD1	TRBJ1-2	TGCGCCAGCAGACCCGACAGGGTGAATGATGGCTACACCTTC	CASRPDRVNDGYTF
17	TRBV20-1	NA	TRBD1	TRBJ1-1	TGCAGTGCTAGTCCCCAGACAGGGGGCTACCGTCACACTGAAGCTTTCTTT	CSASPQTGGYRHTEAFF
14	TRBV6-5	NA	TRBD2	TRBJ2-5	TGTGCCAGCAGTTACAAAGCGGGGGGAGAGACCCAGTACTTC	CASSYKAGGETQYF
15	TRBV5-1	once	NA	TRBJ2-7	TGCGCCAGCAGCCCCAACCCAGGCACCACCTACGAGCAGTACTTC	CASSPNPGTTYEQYF
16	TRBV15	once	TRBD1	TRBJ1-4	TGTGCCACCAGCAGAGATCGCGGGACAGGGTATGAAAAACTGTTTTTT	CATSRDRGTGYEKLFF
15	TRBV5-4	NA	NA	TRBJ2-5	TGTGCCAGCAGCTTGCGGCAGGGGTTAGAAGAGACCCAGTACTTC	CASSLRQGLEETQYF
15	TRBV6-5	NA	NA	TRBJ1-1	TGTGCCAGCAGTTACGACAGGAGAGTGAACACTGAAGCTTTCTTT	CASSYDRRVNTEAFF
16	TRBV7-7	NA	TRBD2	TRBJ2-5	TGTGCTAGCAGCTTAGCGCCGGTAGCGGGGCAAGAGACCCAGTACTTC	CASSLAPVAGQETQYF
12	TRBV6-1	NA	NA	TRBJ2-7	TGTGCCAGCAGTGAACGGGCCTACGAGCAGTACTTC	CASSERAYEQYF
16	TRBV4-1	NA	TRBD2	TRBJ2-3	TGCGCCAGCAGCCAACAATGGGGGCGGGGGGCAGATACGCAGTATTTT	CASSQQWGRGADTQYF
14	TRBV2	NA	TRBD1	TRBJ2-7	TGTGCCAGCAGTGAAGGGCGGACAGGCTACGAGCAGTACTTC	CASSEGRTGYEQYF
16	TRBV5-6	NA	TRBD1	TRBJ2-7	TGTGCCAGCAGCGACCTACAGGGACAGCCTTTCTACGAGCAGTACTTC	CASSDLQGQPFYEQYF
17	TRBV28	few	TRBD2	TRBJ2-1	TGTGCCAGCAGTTTAAGGCCTAGCGGGGGGCCACACAATGAGCAGTTCTTC	CASSLRPSGGPHNEQFF
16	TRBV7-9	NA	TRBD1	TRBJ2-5	TGTGCCAGCAGCTTAGCGGGACAGGCCTCAACGGAGACCCAGTACTTC	CASSLAGQASTETQYF
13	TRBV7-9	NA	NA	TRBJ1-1	TGTGCCAGCAGCACTAGTAGGAACACTGAAGCTTTCTTT	CASSTSRNTEAFF
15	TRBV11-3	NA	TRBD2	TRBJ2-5	TGTGCCAGCAGCTTGGGGACTAGCGGCCAAGAGACCCAGTACTTC	CASSLGTSGQETQYF
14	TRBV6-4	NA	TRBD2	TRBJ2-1	TGTGCCAGCAAGGTTGAGCGGGGGGATAATGAGCAGTTCTTC	CASKVERGDNEQFF
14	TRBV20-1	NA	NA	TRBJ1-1	TGCAGTGCTAGTGGACAGCTAATGAACACTGAAGCTTTCTTT	CSASGQLMNTEAFF
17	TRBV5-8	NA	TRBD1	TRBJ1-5	TGTGCCAGCAGCCCAATGACAGGGGGCTATAGCAATCAGCCCCAGCATTTT	CASSPMTGGYSNQPQHF
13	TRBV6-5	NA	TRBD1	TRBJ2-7	TGTGCCAGCAGTTACGGGAGACAGGGCGAGCAGTACTTC	CASSYGRQGEQYF
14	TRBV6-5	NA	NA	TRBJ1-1	TGTGCCAGCAGTTACTCGAATGGGGGGTTAGAAGCTTTCTTT	CASSYSNGGLEAFF
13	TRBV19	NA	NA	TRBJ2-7	TGTGCCAGTAGTATAGCAGGGCGTGACGAGCAGTACTTC	CASSIAGRDEQYF
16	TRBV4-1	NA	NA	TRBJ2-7	TGCGCCAGCAGCCAAGCCCACGGGATTCTCAACTACGAGCAGTACTTC	CASSQAHGILNYEQYF
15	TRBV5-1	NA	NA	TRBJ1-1	TGCGCCAGCAGCTTTGGAAGGGGTTTGAACACTGAAGCTTTCTTT	CASSFGRGLNTEAFF
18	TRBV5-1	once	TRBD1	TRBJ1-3	TGCGCCAGCAGCTTGGTGGGGACAGGGGGCGACCCTGGAAACACCATATATTTT	CASSLVGTGGDPGNTIYF
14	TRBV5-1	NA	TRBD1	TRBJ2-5	TGCGCCAGCAGCTCCACAGGGGCAACAGAGACCCAGTACTTC	CASSSTGATETQYF
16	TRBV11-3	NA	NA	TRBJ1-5	TGTGCCAGCAGCCTCCCGACAGCGCTTTTCGATCAGCCCCAGCATTTT	CASSLPTALFDQPQHF
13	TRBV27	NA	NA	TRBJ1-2	TGTGCCAGCAGTACCAGGGCGAACTATGGCTACACCTTC	CASSTRANYGYTF